This TCR beta chain was observed in a study of blood T cell repertoires in COVID-19. This CDR3 spans 15 amino acids. The junction had 7 bases not matched to a gene; V was cut back by 2 bases and J by 9 bases. Germline V gene sequence: CDR1 SGHRS, CDR2 YFSETQ. Method: immunoSEQ multiplex PCR; TCRdb's copy keeps in-frame clones and lacks some. This sample has 230,000 or so clones, with more than 75% found just once. This receptor was taken from a woman between 45 and 65 years old who had been exposed to COVID-19. The chain is built from TRBV5-1 and TRBJ1-6, with 8 bases matching TRBD1. The sequenced sample consisted of PBMCs or T cells enriched from blood (not recorded which). The CDR3 region has the DNA TGCGCCAGCAGCTTAGGGACAGGCCGGAGTTCACCCCTCCACTTT. Its protein product is CASSLGTGRSSPLHF.